The rows below give T cell receptor beta chains drawn from one sample of a study of blood T cell repertoires in COVID-19. Produced via immunoSEQ multiplex PCR; TCRdb's table is partial and in-frame only. Counted here are about 300,000 clones, around 88% occurring once; the ten biggest clones make up over 6%. The sequenced sample consisted of peripheral blood. The receptor set was obtained from a woman under 40 who had recovered from COVID-19. Both conserved end residues are part of each CDR3. The order of the fields is D gene, J gene, V gene, clone size, CDR3 protein, CDR3 DNA. D genes are given only for firm matches. The size entry is marked missing in some rows and otherwise reads once, few, many or a size class.

d_gene: TRBD1; j_gene: TRBJ2-3; v_gene: TRBV25-1; abundance: NA; CDR3aa: CASSDPGQGAADTQYF; CDR3nt: TGTGCCAGCAGTGACCCGGGACAGGGGGCCGCAGATACGCAGTATTTT
d_gene: NA; j_gene: TRBJ1-2; v_gene: TRBV3-1/TRBV3-2; abundance: once; CDR3aa: CASSVAYRQSYGYTF; CDR3nt: TGTGCCAGCAGCGTTGCATACCGACAGTCCTATGGCTACACCTTC
d_gene: NA; j_gene: TRBJ2-5; v_gene: TRBV2; abundance: NA; CDR3aa: CASSEARGGETQYF; CDR3nt: TGTGCCAGCAGTGAGGCCAGGGGTGGGGAGACCCAGTACTTC
d_gene: NA; j_gene: TRBJ2-2; v_gene: TRBV4-2; abundance: NA; CDR3aa: CASSQGTKSTNTGELFF; CDR3nt: TGTGCCAGCAGCCAAGGAACAAAAAGTACGAACACCGGGGAGCTGTTTTTT
d_gene: TRBD1; j_gene: TRBJ1-5; v_gene: TRBV2; abundance: NA; CDR3aa: CASSTGVNQPQHF; CDR3nt: TGTGCCAGCTCCACAGGGGTCAATCAGCCCCAGCATTTT
d_gene: NA; j_gene: TRBJ2-2; v_gene: TRBV2; abundance: NA; CDR3aa: CASSEYRAGELFF; CDR3nt: TGTGCCAGCAGTGAGTACCGCGCCGGGGAGCTGTTTTTT
d_gene: TRBD1; j_gene: TRBJ2-5; v_gene: TRBV24-1; abundance: once; CDR3aa: CATSDPGTGQETQYF; CDR3nt: TGTGCCACCAGTGATCCCGGGACAGGCCAAGAGACCCAGTACTTC
d_gene: NA; j_gene: TRBJ1-2; v_gene: TRBV4-1; abundance: NA; CDR3aa: CASSQDLVKGRDYGYTF; CDR3nt: TGCGCCAGCAGCCAAGATTTAGTGAAAGGGAGGGACTATGGCTACACCTTC
d_gene: TRBD2; j_gene: TRBJ2-1; v_gene: TRBV30; abundance: NA; CDR3aa: CAWSVLAGGNEQFF; CDR3nt: TGTGCCTGGAGTGTTCTAGCGGGGGGGAATGAGCAGTTCTTC
d_gene: TRBD1; j_gene: TRBJ1-4; v_gene: TRBV9; abundance: NA; CDR3aa: CASSVGMGWGQTEEKLFF; CDR3nt: TGTGCCAGCAGCGTAGGAATGGGATGGGGACAGACCGAAGAAAAACTGTTTTTT
d_gene: NA; j_gene: TRBJ1-2; v_gene: TRBV28; abundance: NA; CDR3aa: CASSFSGGSGYTF; CDR3nt: TGTGCCAGCAGTTTTTCAGGCGGGTCTGGCTACACCTTC
d_gene: NA; j_gene: TRBJ1-1; v_gene: TRBV2; abundance: NA; CDR3aa: CASSKERGGNEAFF; CDR3nt: TGTGCCAGCAGCAAAGAGAGGGGGGGGAATGAAGCTTTCTTT
d_gene: TRBD1; j_gene: TRBJ1-1; v_gene: TRBV30; abundance: NA; CDR3aa: CAWSEGRGYTEAFF; CDR3nt: TGTGCCTGGAGTGAGGGCAGGGGGTACACTGAAGCTTTCTTT
d_gene: NA; j_gene: TRBJ1-6; v_gene: TRBV15; abundance: NA; CDR3aa: CATSRDRGRVNSPLHF; CDR3nt: TGTGCCACCAGCAGAGATAGAGGCAGGGTTAATTCACCCCTCCACTTT
d_gene: TRBD2; j_gene: TRBJ2-1; v_gene: TRBV28; abundance: once; CDR3aa: CASCSGGDYNEQFF; CDR3nt: TGTGCCAGCTGCAGCGGGGGTGACTACAATGAGCAGTTCTTC
d_gene: TRBD1; j_gene: TRBJ2-4; v_gene: TRBV19; abundance: NA; CDR3aa: CASTNLGTDTPKNIQYF; CDR3nt: TGTGCCAGTACTAACCTGGGGACAGACACTCCCAAAAACATTCAGTACTTC
d_gene: NA; j_gene: TRBJ2-5; v_gene: TRBV29-1; abundance: NA; CDR3aa: CSVETGGETQYF; CDR3nt: TGCAGCGTTGAGACAGGAGGCGAGACCCAGTACTTC
d_gene: NA; j_gene: TRBJ1-1; v_gene: TRBV9; abundance: NA; CDR3aa: CASSGGPYWAKGSEAFF; CDR3nt: TGTGCCAGCAGCGGGGGTCCTTATTGGGCGAAGGGGTCTGAAGCTTTCTTT
d_gene: TRBD1; j_gene: TRBJ1-6; v_gene: TRBV10-2; abundance: NA; CDR3aa: CASSGSGGRTYNSPLHF; CDR3nt: TGCGCCAGCAGTGGGTCAGGGGGCCGGACCTATAATTCACCCCTCCACTTT
d_gene: NA; j_gene: TRBJ2-1; v_gene: TRBV7-3; abundance: NA; CDR3aa: CASSLGDMDNEQFF; CDR3nt: TGTGCCAGCAGCTTGGGGGACATGGACAATGAGCAGTTCTTC
d_gene: TRBD2; j_gene: TRBJ2-7; v_gene: TRBV7-2; abundance: NA; CDR3aa: CASSLAGSGGPSYEQYF; CDR3nt: TGTGCCAGCAGCTTAGCGGGGAGCGGGGGCCCCTCCTACGAGCAGTACTTC
d_gene: NA; j_gene: TRBJ2-5; v_gene: TRBV6-2/TRBV6-3; abundance: NA; CDR3aa: CASSYGPGRETQYF; CDR3nt: TGTGCCAGCAGTTACGGGCCAGGGCGGGAGACCCAGTACTTC
d_gene: NA; j_gene: TRBJ1-5; v_gene: TRBV5-4; abundance: NA; CDR3aa: CASSLGRGSDNQPQHF; CDR3nt: TGTGCCAGCAGCTTGGGCCGGGGATCGGACAATCAGCCCCAGCATTTT
d_gene: TRBD2; j_gene: TRBJ2-2; v_gene: TRBV7-2; abundance: many; CDR3aa: CASSLAGGGAGELFF; CDR3nt: TGTGCCAGCAGCTTAGCCGGGGGGGGAGCTGGGGAGCTGTTTTTT
d_gene: NA; j_gene: TRBJ2-2; v_gene: TRBV7-2; abundance: few; CDR3aa: CASSLGQTNTGELFF; CDR3nt: TGTGCCAGCAGCTTAGGACAAACGAACACCGGGGAGCTGTTTTTT
d_gene: TRBD1; j_gene: TRBJ2-2; v_gene: TRBV7-3; abundance: NA; CDR3aa: CASSPRDRGTGELFF; CDR3nt: TGTGCCAGCAGCCCTAGGGACAGGGGAACCGGGGAGCTGTTTTTT
d_gene: TRBD2; j_gene: TRBJ2-5; v_gene: TRBV27; abundance: NA; CDR3aa: CASSLSPSTWGGQETQYF; CDR3nt: TGTGCCAGCAGTTTATCGCCCTCTACTTGGGGGGGGCAAGAGACCCAGTACTTC
d_gene: NA; j_gene: TRBJ1-5; v_gene: TRBV2; abundance: NA; CDR3aa: CASNGQLYQPQHF; CDR3nt: TGTGCCAGCAACGGACAGCTGTATCAGCCCCAGCATTTT
d_gene: TRBD2; j_gene: TRBJ2-7; v_gene: TRBV6-1; abundance: NA; CDR3aa: CASSEGSGGTYEQYF; CDR3nt: TGTGCCAGCAGTGAAGGGAGCGGGGGGACCTACGAGCAGTACTTC
d_gene: NA; j_gene: TRBJ2-5; v_gene: TRBV7-8; abundance: NA; CDR3aa: CASSLGRTTRGTQYF; CDR3nt: TGTGCCAGCAGCTTAGGCAGGACTACAAGAGGGACCCAGTACTTC
d_gene: NA; j_gene: TRBJ2-5; v_gene: TRBV18; abundance: NA; CDR3aa: CASSSWGREETQYF; CDR3nt: TGTGCCAGCTCATCCTGGGGCAGGGAAGAGACCCAGTACTTC
d_gene: TRBD1; j_gene: TRBJ1-2; v_gene: TRBV27; abundance: NA; CDR3aa: CASSMHLPRGLRGYTF; CDR3nt: TGTGCCAGCAGTATGCACCTTCCCAGGGGGCTGAGAGGCTACACCTTC
d_gene: TRBD1; j_gene: TRBJ2-7; v_gene: TRBV3-1/TRBV3-2; abundance: NA; CDR3aa: CASGDRGADEQYF; CDR3nt: TGTGCCAGCGGGGACAGGGGAGCCGACGAGCAGTACTTC
d_gene: NA; j_gene: TRBJ2-3; v_gene: TRBV3-1/TRBV3-2; abundance: few; CDR3aa: CASSHYDDHRTQGDTQYF; CDR3nt: TGTGCCAGCAGCCATTACGATGACCATCGGACTCAAGGGGATACGCAGTATTTT
d_gene: TRBD1; j_gene: TRBJ1-5; v_gene: TRBV3-1/TRBV3-2; abundance: NA; CDR3aa: CASSQRQGTNQPQHF; CDR3nt: TGTGCCAGCAGCCAAAGACAGGGTACGAATCAGCCCCAGCATTTT